This T cell receptor (beta chain) is from a study of blood T cell repertoires in COVID-19 (TCRdb year 2020). At the level of the whole study: The collaborator samples originated in the United States, Italy and Spain and spanned the acute and convalescent phases of COVID-19. The prospective study material was composed of cDNA or gDNA derived from T cells, B-cell-depleted T cells, or PBMCs. Deeply sampled blood TCRbeta repertoires from subjects exposed to, actively infected with, or recovered from COVID-19 were included in the dataset. A freely available public database, intended as a resource for researchers studying the immune response to SARS-CoV-2, is where the repertoires were released. The samples were drawn from two sources: the first 160 participants of the ongoing ImmuneRACE study, and 1,254 subjects contributed by 6 global collaborators. A de-identified subject ID, COVID-19 status, age in years and sex were almost always included in the sample metadata. Where available, HLA class I and class II types were taken from metadata supplied by the sample provider and were not determined by assay-based typing.

The count of this clone is one. There is no known antigen for this receptor. Base qualities are not at hand, and no much larger clone is one base apart. The immunoSEQ Assay, a bias-controlled multiplex PCR, was used to amplify TCRbeta CDR3 regions from genomic DNA. The published analysis was carried out like this. The number of nucleated cells in each sample was estimated by amplification of reference gene primers within the assay. Sequence reads were collapsed and filtered to measure the absolute abundance of every unique TCRbeta CDR3 rearrangement. Productive Simpson clonality was computed per sample as the square root of Simpson's diversity index over productive rearrangements. The table was pulled from immuneACCESS by TCRdb, which kept in-frame rearrangements only. Such tables lose some clones; where checked, under half of the loss comes from unresolved V genes, and the rest has no known cause. The V and J calls and the clone size are those of that table, but D and trimming were determined from the DNA. Counted in this sample were almost 200,000 clones; 85% to 90% of them appeared once. The ten largest clones add up to 0.7% to 0.85% of the sample.

Each collaborating institution followed its own protocols to collect whole blood in K2EDTA tubes. For TCRbeta analysis, collaborators shipped samples in one of three forms: frozen whole blood, isolated PBMCs, or DNA extracted from either of those sample types. V gives up 1 base and J gives up 6 bases, and the segment between their germline ends measures 10 bases. The germline V gene yields KGHSH for CDR1 and LQKENI for CDR2. The CDR3 goes from the cysteine to the phenylalanine over 14 residues. Kept here is only the CDR3 DNA, which spans 42 bases and is read in frame from base 1. General findings and caveats noted by the study authors: Clinical and demographic metadata were provided uncurated, with the amount varying by source and participant.

The TCR sequence derives from a woman between 65 and 79 years old with acute or convalescent COVID-19. Sequencing input: peripheral blood. The sequence joins TRBV18 to TRBJ1-5; TRBD1 is a weak D gene call, 5 bases matching. This receptor has the CDR3 CASSPLEGVQPQHF. The nucleotide sequence reads as follows: TGTGCCAGCTCACCACTAGAAGGGGTTCAGCCCCAGCATTTT. The full variable domain, completed from the reference TRBV18 and TRBJ1-5 proteins outside the CDR3, reads NAGVMQNPRHLVRRRGQEARLRCSPMKGHSHVYWYRQLPEEGLKFMVYLQKENIIDESGMPKERFSAEFPKEGPSILRIQQVVRGDSAAYFCASSPLEGVQPQHFGDGTRLSIL.